The 32 T cell receptor beta chains listed next were all sequenced from one sample in a study of human T cells and chemical hapten exposure. TCRdb processed the RACE reads anew with MiXCR; each CDR3 protein has one entry. The sample lists more than 250,000 distinct CDR3 sequences, about 7.7% occurring once. The time point is: pre-sensitization, week 0. The treatment: therapeutic diphenylcyclopropenone sensitization with weekly scalp DPC. Sequenced here: whole blood, sampled in connection with sensitization to the hapten diphenylcyclopropenone (DPC). The origin of the receptors is a man aged 18-30 years with alopecia areata. Some clones in this sample may be carry-over from other donors' samples.

Ten or more counts support this clonotype. Here the CDR3 reads CASSLRLTGRSNEKLFF. The CDR3, as DNA: TGTGCCAGCAGCTTAAGATTAACGGGGAGGTCTAATGAAAAACTGTTTTTT. The rearrangement links TRBV7-2 to TRBJ1-4; D not certain. CDR3 length: 17 residues. In germline, CDR1 is SGHTA, CDR2 FQGNSA. V was trimmed by 2 bases and J by 3 bases, leaving 16 bases between them.

This clonotype has a handful of counts. V and J are TRBV20-1 and TRBJ2-6, with a weak D call TRBD1 (6 bases). Germline assignment: CDR1 DFQATT and CDR2 SNEGSKA (reference sequence). The CDR3 covers 18 residues. Between the trimmed V and J ends, which lost 0 bases and 0 bases, there was a span of 15 bases. The CDR3 sequence is CSARDAGTTTSGANVLTF. DNA of the CDR3: TGCAGTGCTAGAGACGCCGGGACAACCACCTCTGGGGCCAACGTCCTGACTTTC.

This clonotype was recorded a few times. The genes are TRBV14 and TRBJ1-2; D unclear. The germline V gene has CDR1 SGHDN and CDR2 FVKESK. The CDR3 contains 12 residues. The V end was cut by 2 bases, the J end by 5 bases, with 6 bases between. As DNA, the CDR3 is TGTGCCAGCAGCCAACACACTTATGGCTACACCTTC. Amino acid sequence: CASSQHTYGYTF.

This clonotype was seen more than once but under ten times. The chain is built from TRBV5-6 and TRBJ1-4; 7 bases line up with TRBD1. This CDR3 contains 13 residues. The J segment lost 6 bases and the V segment lost 3 bases, leaving 2 bases of the junction unmatched. Germline CDR1 is SGHDT and CDR2 is YYEEEE. The DNA of the CDR3 is TGTGCCAGCAGCTCCGACAGGGATGAAAAACTGTTTTTT. Protein product: CASSSDRDEKLFF.

The V and J genes are TRBV2 and TRBJ2-3; the match to TRBD2 covers 12 bases. This CDR3 spans 19 amino acids. Germline CDR1 SNHLY, CDR2 FYNNEI. Trimming took 6 bases from V and 0 from J; bases not matched to a gene: 13. The CDR3 reads CASSRGLAGYLTSTDTQYF. The DNA for the CDR3 is TGTGCCAGCAGCCGGGGACTAGCGGGTTACCTTACTAGCACAGATACGCAGTATTTT.

This clonotype was counted many times. V and J are TRBV7-9 and TRBJ1-1; a possible D gene is TRBD1 (6 bases). With 5 bases removed from V and 1 base from J, the gap between germline ends came to 26 bases. Germline V gene lookup returns CDR1 SEHNR and CDR2 FQNEAQ (reference sequence). This CDR3 contains 19 residues. The CDR3 protein is CASSPLARGIVRRNTEAFF. DNA for the CDR3: TGTGCCAGCAGCCCCCTCGCCAGGGGAATCGTTCGGCGGAACACTGAAGCTTTCTTT.

There are a few counts of this clonotype. The chain recombines TRBV7-2 with TRBJ1-1; 8 bases align to TRBD1. Trimming at V came to 4 bases and at J to 4 bases, leaving 8 bases not matched to a gene. Looked up from germline, CDR1 is SGHTA and CDR2 is FQGNSA. The CDR3 is 15 residues long. Written as DNA, the CDR3 is TGTGCCAGCAGCTACTACAGGGGGTTTGGCACTGAAGCTTTCTTT. Amino acids: CASSYYRGFGTEAFF.

This clonotype turned up a few times. The chain is built from TRBV20-1 and TRBJ2-7, with no clear D. Germline CDR1 reads DFQATT; CDR2 reads SNEGSKA (reference sequence). The germline V and J ends were trimmed by 2 bases and 6 bases, with 14 bases remaining between them. The CDR3 runs 13 residues. Written as DNA, the CDR3 is TGCAGTGCTAGACTGGGCAGGCGGCCCGAGCAGTACTTC. It encodes CSARLGRRPEQYF.

The chain uses TRBV7-8 and TRBJ2-7; possibly TRBD1 or TRBD2 for D (5 bases each). CDR1 is SGHVS and CDR2 is FQNEAQ in the germline V gene. CDR3 length: 17 residues. Trimming removed 2 bases from V and 0 bases from J, with 17 bases in between. The CDR3 nucleotides are TGTGCCAGCAGCTTAAGGTCCCGGGACCCGAGCTCCTACGAGCAGTACTTC. Amino acid sequence: CASSLRSRDPSSYEQYF.

Ten or more counts support this clonotype. The V call is TRBV2, the J call TRBJ2-5, with D hard to call. CDR1 SNHLY and CDR2 FYNNEI come from the germline V gene. The CDR3 is 11 amino acids. V dropped 6 bases and J dropped 1 base, with 3 bases sitting between them. The CDR3 protein is CASSAQETQYF. The CDR3 coding sequence is TGTGCCAGCAGCGCCCAAGAGACCCAGTACTTC.

This clonotype was seen only a few times. V and J are TRBV2 and TRBJ2-1; 8 positions agree with TRBD1. There are 16 residues in the CDR3. The germline CDR1 and CDR2 sequences are SNHLY and FYNNEI. V was pared by 7 bases and J by 2 bases, with 10 bases of the junction left unmatched. The CDR3 spells CASKTGTGITYNEQFF. CDR3 nucleotide sequence: TGTGCCAGCAAAACCGGGACAGGAATTACCTACAATGAGCAGTTCTTC. Full variable domain (outside the CDR3, taken from reference TRBV2 and TRBJ2-1): EPEVTQTPSHQVTQMGQEVILRCVPISNHLYFYWYRQILGQKVEFLVSFYNNEISEKSEIFDDQFSVERPDGSNFTLKIRSTKLEDSAMYFCASKTGTGITYNEQFFGPGTRLTVL.

The chain uses TRBV6-6 and TRBJ1-4, with TRBD1 identical over 8 bases. V was pared by 8 bases and J by 8 bases, with 10 bases of the junction left unmatched. The germline CDR1 and CDR2 sequences are MNHNY and SVGAGI (reference sequence). The CDR3 is made up of 14 amino acids. The DNA of the CDR3 is TGTGCCAGCGGGCGACAGGGGAATGAGGAAAAACTGTTTTTT. This sequence encodes CASGRQGNEEKLFF.

The rearrangement joins TRBV10-3 to TRBJ2-3, with D maybe TRBD2 (5 bases). Germline loops: CDR1 ENHRY, CDR2 SYGVKD. With 4 bases removed from V and 0 bases from J, the gap between germline ends came to 17 bases. The CDR3 has 17 amino acids. The CDR3 nucleotides read TGTGCCATCAGTGGCCGACGGACGGAGGTTAGCACAGATACGCAGTATTTT. Translation: CAISGRRTEVSTDTQYF.

This clonotype was detected many times. The chain joins TRBV10-3 to TRBJ2-6; TRBD1 aligns across 10 bases. This CDR3 contains 21 residues. CDR1 and CDR2 from the germline V gene are ENHRY and SYGVKD. V shed 4 bases, J shed 0 bases, and the junction held 15 bases outside the gene matches. The CDR3 sequence is CAISGLTGGGSSTSGANVLTF. The DNA for the CDR3 is TGTGCCATCAGTGGCCTGACAGGGGGCGGGTCAAGTACCTCTGGGGCCAACGTCCTGACTTTC.

This clonotype was seen repeatedly, ten times or more. The rearrangement uses TRBV6-6 and TRBJ1-5; 9 bases map to TRBD1. This CDR3 has 18 residues. V trimming: 6 bases; J trimming: 2 bases; junction bases outside the gene matches: 14. CDR1 is MNHNY, CDR2 SVGAGI, per germline (reference sequence). The DNA of the CDR3 is TGTGCCAGCAGACTCGCCGGGACAGGGAAGAAGGGCAATCAGCCCCAGCATTTT. Translation: CASRLAGTGKKGNQPQHF.

This clonotype has a handful of counts. V usage is TRBV6-6 and J usage is TRBJ1-2; a possible D gene is TRBD1 (5 bases). The CDR3 is made up of 14 amino acids. The V end lost 7 bases, the J end lost 4 bases, and 16 bases lay between the germline ends. In germline, CDR1 is MNHNY, CDR2 SVGAGI (reference sequence). The CDR3, as DNA: TGTGCCAGCAAGACAGATCCTCACTCCTATGGCTACACCTTC. Translated: CASKTDPHSYGYTF.

V usage is TRBV19 and J usage is TRBJ2-1; D may be TRBD1 or TRBD2 (5 bases each). The V and J ends lost 1 base and 8 bases respectively, with 12 bases between them. Germline V lookup: CDR1 LNHDA, CDR2 SQIVND (reference sequence). CDR3 size: 14 residues. CDR3 in amino acids: CASSIVGTIDEQFF. The CDR3 DNA is TGTGCCAGTAGTATAGTCGGGACGATCGATGAGCAGTTCTTC.

This clonotype was recorded a few times. J is TRBJ2-3 and V is TRBV7-2; 9 nucleotides line up with TRBD2. The germline CDR1 and CDR2 sequences are SGHTA and FQGNSA. CDR3 length: 15 residues. Losses at the gene ends were 3 bases for V and 14 bases for J; bases not matched to a gene: 15. CDR3 DNA: TGTGCCAGCAGCTTTTTAGCGGGGGCCCACTCGGAACGGTATTTT. It yields the protein CASSFLAGAHSERYF.

This clonotype was counted between two and nine times. The chain links TRBV9 to TRBJ1-3; no reliable D call. The length of the CDR3 is 13 residues. Germline CDR1 SGDLS, CDR2 YYNGEE. V was trimmed by 3 bases and J by 2 bases, leaving 6 bases between them. CDR3 sequence: CASSGEAGNTIYF. The CDR3 region has the DNA TGTGCCAGCAGCGGGGAGGCTGGAAACACCATATATTTT.

This clonotype appeared many times. The chain recombines TRBV20-1 with TRBJ2-1, with 10 bases that match TRBD2. V lost 0 bases and J lost 4; bases outside the gene matches: 9. The CDR3 covers 17 residues. From germline, CDR1 is DFQATT and CDR2 SNEGSKA (reference sequence). The CDR3 reads CSARDVGAGGHYNEQFF. The CDR3, as DNA: TGCAGTGCTAGAGATGTTGGAGCGGGGGGGCATTACAATGAGCAGTTCTTC.

There are a few counts of this clonotype. The chain uses TRBV6-2 or TRBV6-3 and TRBJ1-5, with D unclear. The CDR3 totals 13 residues. Germline loops: CDR1 MNHEY, CDR2 SVGEGT. V gave up 4 bases and J gave up 6 bases, with 10 bases separating them. CDR3 sequence: CASSSPEVQPQHF. The CDR3 nucleotides are TGTGCCAGCAGTTCCCCCGAAGTTCAGCCCCAGCATTTT.

The CDR3 protein is CASSLTGGPTDTQYF. CDR3 bases: TGTGCCAGCTCACTGACTGGGGGGCCCACAGATACGCAGTATTTT. The chain carries TRBV18 and TRBJ2-3, with D perhaps matching TRBD1 or TRBD2 (6 bases each). V gave up 4 bases and J gave up 2 bases, with 13 bases separating them. Germline V gene data show CDR1 as KGHSH and CDR2 as LQKENI. This CDR3 comprises 15 residues.

V is TRBV2 and J is TRBJ2-5; unclear D gene. Germline CDR1 and CDR2: SNHLY and FYNNEI. This CDR3 region has 12 residues. V was clipped by 4 bases and J by 5 bases, with 8 bases between them. The CDR3 here is CASSGERETQYF. The CDR3 DNA is TGTGCCAGCAGTGGAGAAAGGGAGACCCAGTACTTC.

This clonotype was recorded at least ten times. The CDR3 loop is CASSPDRASYEQYV. The DNA of the CDR3 is TGTGCCAGCTCACCCGACAGGGCCTCCTACGAGCAGTACGTC. This chain uses TRBV18 with TRBJ2-7, with 7 bases identical to TRBD1. Germline lookup yields CDR1 KGHSH and CDR2 LQKENI. The CDR3 length is 14 residues. The V and J ends lost 3 bases and 0 bases, in that order; junction bases with no gene match: 2.

At least ten counts were recorded for this clonotype. The V call is TRBV6-2 or TRBV6-3, the J call TRBJ2-7, with D maybe TRBD2 (6 bases). CDR3 length: 12 amino acids. V was trimmed by 6 bases and J by 4 bases, leaving 10 bases between them. The germline CDR1 and CDR2 sequences are MNHEY and SVGEGT. The CDR3 bases are TGTGCCAGCAGCGCGGGACTGTACGAGCAGTACGTC. Protein: CASSAGLYEQYV.

This rearrangement joins TRBV7-3 to TRBJ1-4; D is ambiguous. Trimming cost V 5 bases and J 7 bases, with 11 bases left between them. Germline V gene sequence: CDR1 SGHTA, CDR2 FQGTGA. The CDR3 has 13 amino acids. CDR3 sequence: CASSPLGPEKLFF. The CDR3 nucleotides read TGTGCCAGCAGCCCACTCGGACCTGAAAAACTGTTTTTT.

The sample holds many counts of this clonotype. The chain links TRBV1 to TRBJ2-1; TRBD2 was called by the table and not checked on the DNA. TRBV1 is a listed pseudogene. The CDR3 is 17 amino acids. CDR3 amino acids: CTSSQGLGLASYNEQFF. CDR3 DNA: TGCACCAGCAGCCAAGGATTAGGACTAGCTTCCTACAATGAGCAGTTCTTC.

This sequence joins TRBV12-3 or TRBV12-4 and TRBJ2-3, with 9 bases lining up with TRBD1. The CDR3 is made up of 17 amino acids. V was pared by 3 bases and J by 3 bases, with 10 bases of the junction left unmatched. The CDR3: CASSFQADRGFTDTQYF. The CDR3 DNA is TGTGCCAGCAGTTTCCAGGCCGACAGGGGGTTTACAGATACGCAGTATTTT.

This clonotype was detected a few times. The V call is TRBV3-2, the J call TRBJ1-1; the table's TRBD1 call for D was not verified on the DNA. TRBV3-2 represents a pseudogene. This CDR3 has 16 residues. CDR3 sequence reads: CASSQEGRVEGTEAFF. The CDR3 DNA reads as TGTGCCAGCAGCCAAGAGGGCAGGGTCGAGGGCACTGAAGCTTTCTTT.

A few counts support this clonotype. The chain is built from TRBV20-1 and TRBJ1-5, with 9 bases matching TRBD1. The V gene's germline CDR1 is DFQATT and CDR2 SNEGSKA (reference sequence). The CDR3 runs to 14 residues. Trimming at V came to 4 bases and at J to 6 bases, leaving 7 bases not matched to a gene. This CDR3 is CSANRDREGQPQHF. CDR3 nucleotides: TGCAGTGCTAACCGGGACAGGGAAGGTCAGCCCCAGCATTTT.

This clonotype has a count of ten or more. CDR3 region: CASSEGQGNQPQHF. The CDR3 region has the DNA TGTGCCAGCAGCGAAGGACAGGGGAATCAGCCCCAGCATTTT. V usage is TRBV7-9 and J usage is TRBJ1-5; TRBD1 agrees at 9 bases. Trimming removed 5 bases from V and 4 bases from J; junction bases left unmatched: 3. This CDR3 spans 14 amino acids. Germline V CDR1 and CDR2: SEHNR, FQNEAQ (reference sequence).

The CDR3 nucleotides are TGCAGTGCTAGAATCCCTTACCTAGGGAACACTGAAGCTTTCTTT. This sequence encodes CSARIPYLGNTEAFF. The J gene is TRBJ1-1, the V gene TRBV20-1; D not certain. V lost 2 bases and J lost 1, with 14 bases in between. Germline CDR1 DFQATT, CDR2 SNEGSKA (reference sequence). This CDR3 has 15 residues.